This TCR beta chain originates from a study of blood T cell repertoires in COVID-19. Study-wide context: The cDNA or gDNA used as material had been derived from T cells, B-cell-depleted T cells, or PBMCs.

As handled by the study authors: Researchers report that nucleated cell counts were estimated from reference gene primer amplification. TCRdb's table, derived via immunoSEQ multiplex PCR, lists solely in-frame clones and lacks some. V, J and clone size are taken as reported in that table, and D and trimming were inferred from the DNA itself. The sample lists under 300,000 clones, about nine tenths occurring once. Trimming took 2 bases from V and 6 from J, leaving 10 bases between them. The CDR3 extends over 13 amino acids. Germline-derived CDR1 and CDR2 are LGHNA and YSLEER. This study enrolled people aged roughly 18 to 89 from about 26 US geographic areas.

V gene TRBV4-3 combines with J gene TRBJ1-2; D not certain. The sequenced sample was PBMCs or T cells enriched from blood (not recorded which). The TCR was taken from a woman between 50 and 59 years old who had recovered from COVID-19. The CDR3 loop is CASSQSRGDGYTF. CDR3 coding DNA: TGCGCCAGCAGCCAATCCCGAGGCGATGGCTACACCTTC.